The 12 T cell receptor beta chains presented below share a single source sample, sequenced in a study of blood T cells in healthy people across ages. The authors ran a second PCR of 7 to 11 cycles using a sample-barcoded 5' primer and a J-beta primer mix. TCRdb reprocessed the 5' RACE reads with MiXCR, giving one entry per CDR3 protein. The table lists fewer than 900,000 distinct CDR3 sequences, 40% to 45% of them singletons. The sequenced sample was blood. The source of these receptors is a woman in her sixties or seventies in good health.

This clonotype was counted between two and nine times. The chain carries TRBV20-1 and TRBJ2-1; D not certain. V shed 6 bases and J shed 9 bases, with 15 bases lying between them. The CDR3 runs 12 residues. The germline gives CDR1 DFQATT, CDR2 SNEGSKA (reference sequence). CDR3 sequence: CSANPGRREQFF. CDR3 nucleotides: TGCAGTGCCAACCCCGGACGGCGTGAGCAGTTCTTC.

This clonotype was recorded many times. The rearrangement links TRBV15 to TRBJ2-3; tentatively, D is TRBD1 or TRBD2 (7 bases each). With 5 bases removed from V and 2 bases from J, the gap between germline ends came to 11 bases. This CDR3 has 14 amino acids. Germline lookup yields CDR1 LNHNV and CDR2 YYDKDF (reference sequence). CDR3 sequence reads: CATSPGGDTDTQYF. In DNA form, the CDR3 reads TGTGCCACCAGCCCAGGGGGGGACACAGATACGCAGTATTTT.

The chain carries TRBV12-3 or TRBV12-4 and TRBJ2-1, with 8 positions matching TRBD1. The CDR3 is 17 residues long. The J segment lost 1 base and the V segment lost 6 bases, leaving 11 bases of the junction unmatched. Here the CDR3 reads CASSAAGGVRSYNEQFF. The CDR3 nucleotides read TGTGCCAGCAGCGCCGCAGGGGGCGTACGGTCCTACAATGAGCAGTTCTTC.

The chain employs TRBV4-2 and TRBJ1-5; D gene ambiguous. Trimming cost V 0 bases and J 9 bases, with 12 bases left between them. Germline CDR1 and CDR2: LGHNA and YNFKEQ. This CDR3 region has 14 residues. CDR3 nucleotides: TGTGCCAGCAGCCAAGAGGTGGGCCCTCGGCCCCAGCATTTT. It encodes CASSQEVGPRPQHF.

This clonotype was recorded at least ten times. The chain combines TRBV7-2 with TRBJ2-7; D possibly corresponds to TRBD2 (6 bases). The CDR3 runs to 19 residues. Germline loops: CDR1 SGHTA, CDR2 FQGNSA. V dropped 4 bases and J dropped 0 bases, with 25 bases sitting between them. Here the CDR3 DNA reads TGTGCCAGCAGCTCAGTCGCAGCGATGCTAGCGTCAAACTCCTACGAGCAGTACTTC. Translating it yields CASSSVAAMLASNSYEQYF. Full variable domain (rest looked up from reference TRBV7-2 and TRBJ2-7): GAGVSQSPSNKVTEKGKDVELRCDPISGHTALYWYRQSLGQGLEFLIYFQGNSAPDKSGLPSDRFSAERTGGSVSTLTIQRTQQEDSAVYLCASSSVAAMLASNSYEQYFGPGTRLTVT.

This clonotype has more than one count but fewer than ten. V usage is TRBV27 and J usage is TRBJ2-7; TRBD1 or TRBD2 may be the D gene (5 bases each). CDR3 size: 15 residues. Germline CDR1 and CDR2: MNHEY and SMNVEV (reference sequence). V gave up 3 bases and J gave up 2 bases, with 14 bases separating them. The CDR3 DNA reads as TGTGCCAGCAGTTTTGTGGGGGAGATGGCCTACGAGCAGTACTTC. This sequence encodes CASSFVGEMAYEQYF.

V usage is TRBV3-1 and J usage is TRBJ2-3, with TRBD2 identical over 8 bases. CDR3 length equals 17 residues. CDR1 is LGHDT and CDR2 is YNNKEL in the germline V gene (reference sequence). V shed 1 base, J shed 7 bases, and the junction held 13 bases outside the gene matches. The CDR3 reads CASSQAVLAGSANTQYF. In DNA, the CDR3 is TGTGCCAGCAGCCAAGCCGTGTTAGCGGGGAGCGCCAATACGCAGTATTTT.

CDR3: CASRSVGGYNEQFF. In nucleotides, the CDR3 is TGTGCCAGCAGGAGCGTTGGAGGGTACAATGAGCAGTTCTTC. The chain combines TRBV25-1 with TRBJ2-1; D perhaps matches TRBD2 (6 bases). Germline loops: CDR1 MGHDK, CDR2 SYGVNS. Between the trimmed V and J ends, which lost 6 bases and 4 bases, there was a span of 13 bases. This CDR3 has 14 residues.

The chain has TRBV6-2 or TRBV6-3 and TRBJ2-7; tentatively, D is TRBD1 (6 bases). The CDR3 has 17 residues. Trimming took off 7 bases at V and 5 bases at J, with 27 bases between the two ends. Germline V gene sequence: CDR1 MNHEY, CDR2 SVGEGT. The CDR3 here is CASTMGRGSGVDDEQYF. As DNA, the CDR3 is TGTGCCAGCACCATGGGGAGAGGCTCAGGGGTCGATGACGAGCAGTACTTC.

The gene calls are TRBV11-2 and TRBJ2-1; weak D call: TRBD2 (6 bases). The CDR3 is 13 amino acids. Trimming shortened V by 1 base and J by 8 bases, and 9 bases separated the two germline ends. Germline assignment: CDR1 SGHAT and CDR2 FQNNGV. As DNA, the CDR3 is TGTGCCAGCAGCTTAGTATGGGGGGATGAGCAGTTCTTC. It is translated as CASSLVWGDEQFF.

The genes are TRBV7-8 and TRBJ2-7; D perhaps matches TRBD2 (6 bases). The CDR3 runs to 14 residues. Germline-derived CDR1 and CDR2 are SGHVS and FQNEAQ. The ends were cut back, 5 bases at V and 6 bases at J, with 17 bases in the middle. CDR3 residues: CASSVQGLPTEQYF. The CDR3 nucleotides read TGTGCCAGCAGCGTACAAGGACTACCTACCGAGCAGTACTTC.

This clonotype appeared a few times. The chain carries TRBV14 and TRBJ2-1; the D gene could be TRBD1 or TRBD2 (5 bases each). This CDR3 contains 20 residues. Trimming stripped 1 base from V and 0 bases from J, with 22 bases between. The germline gives CDR1 SGHDN, CDR2 FVKESK. DNA for the CDR3: TGTGCCAGCAGCCAAGTACATCCCTACCAGCGGACATTCTCCTACAATGAGCAGTTCTTC. Residues: CASSQVHPYQRTFSYNEQFF.